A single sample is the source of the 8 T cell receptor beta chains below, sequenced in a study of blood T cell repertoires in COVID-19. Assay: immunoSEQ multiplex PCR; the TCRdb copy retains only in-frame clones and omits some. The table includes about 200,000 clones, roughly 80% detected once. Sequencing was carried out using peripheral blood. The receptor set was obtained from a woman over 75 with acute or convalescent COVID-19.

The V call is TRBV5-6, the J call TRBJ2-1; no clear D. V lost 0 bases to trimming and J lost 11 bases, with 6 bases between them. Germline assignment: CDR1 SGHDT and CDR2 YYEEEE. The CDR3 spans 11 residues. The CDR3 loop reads CASSLDLQQFF. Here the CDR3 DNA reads TGTGCCAGCAGCTTGGATCTACAGCAGTTCTTC.

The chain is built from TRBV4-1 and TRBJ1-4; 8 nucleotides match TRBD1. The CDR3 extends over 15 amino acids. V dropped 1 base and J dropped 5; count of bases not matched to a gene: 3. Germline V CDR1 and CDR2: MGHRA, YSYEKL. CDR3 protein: CASSQVQGGNEKLFF. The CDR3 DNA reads TGCGCCAGCAGCCAAGTACAGGGGGGAAATGAAAAACTGTTTTTT.

The CDR3 reads CASSLVGTGSMNTEAFF. The CDR3 nucleotides read TGTGCCAGCAGCTTGGTAGGTACAGGATCAATGAACACTGAAGCTTTCTTT. The chain couples TRBV5-6 to TRBJ1-1, with a tentative D call TRBD1 (5 bases). The germline V gene has CDR1 SGHDT and CDR2 YYEEEE. The CDR3 is 17 amino acids. V was cut by 0 bases and J by 0 bases, with 15 bases left in between.

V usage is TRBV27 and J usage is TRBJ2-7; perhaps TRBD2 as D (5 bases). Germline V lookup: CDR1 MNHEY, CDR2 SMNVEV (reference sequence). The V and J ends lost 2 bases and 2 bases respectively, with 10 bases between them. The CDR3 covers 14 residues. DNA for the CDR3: TGTGCCAGCAGTTTACGAGCGGCTACCTACGAGCAGTACTTC. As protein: CASSLRAATYEQYF.

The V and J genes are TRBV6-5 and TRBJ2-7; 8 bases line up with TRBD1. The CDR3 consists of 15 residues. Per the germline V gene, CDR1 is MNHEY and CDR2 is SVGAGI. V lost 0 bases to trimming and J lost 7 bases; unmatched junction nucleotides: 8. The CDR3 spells CASSYSGQGRHEQYF. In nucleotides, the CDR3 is TGTGCCAGCAGTTACTCAGGACAGGGTCGCCATGAGCAGTACTTC.

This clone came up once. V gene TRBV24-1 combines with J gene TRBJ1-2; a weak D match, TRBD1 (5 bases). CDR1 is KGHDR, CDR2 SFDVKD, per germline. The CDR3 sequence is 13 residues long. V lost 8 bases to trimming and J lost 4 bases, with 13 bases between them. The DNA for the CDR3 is TGTGCCACCACTAACGACAGCCCCTATGGCTACACCTTC. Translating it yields CATTNDSPYGYTF.

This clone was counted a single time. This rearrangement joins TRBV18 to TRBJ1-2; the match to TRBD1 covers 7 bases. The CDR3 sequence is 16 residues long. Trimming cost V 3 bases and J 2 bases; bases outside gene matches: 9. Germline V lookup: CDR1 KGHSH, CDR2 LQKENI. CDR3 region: CASSPTWDRENYGYTF. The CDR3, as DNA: TGTGCCAGCTCACCTACCTGGGACAGAGAGAACTATGGCTACACCTTC.

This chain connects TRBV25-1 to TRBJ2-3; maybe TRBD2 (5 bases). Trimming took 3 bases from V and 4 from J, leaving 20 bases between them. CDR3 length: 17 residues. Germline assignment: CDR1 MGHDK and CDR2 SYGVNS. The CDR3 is CASSDPPKGFGADTQYF. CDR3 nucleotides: TGTGCCAGCAGTGATCCCCCAAAAGGCTTCGGGGCAGATACGCAGTATTTT.